Included here is one TCR beta chain sequence, with context. The sample is drawn from a study of blood T cell repertoires in COVID-19. The overall study: Researchers got acute and convalescent COVID-19 samples from the United States, Italy and Spain. The cDNA or gDNA used as material had been derived from T cells, B-cell-depleted T cells, or PBMCs.

Original data processing: Nucleated cell number was recorded as an estimate derived from reference gene primer amplification. Only in-frame clones appear in the TCRdb table, and some are missing; sequencing was by immunoSEQ multiplex PCR. Clonal size and the V and J genes are those of that table, whereas D and trimming came from the DNA. The table records 200,000 to 300,000 clones, 80% to 90% of them present only once. V was cut by 6 bases and J by 3 bases, with 21 bases left in between. Germline CDR1 is SGHVS and CDR2 is FQNEAQ. There are 17 residues in the CDR3. The chain uses TRBV7-8 and TRBJ1-5, with D possibly TRBD1 on 6 matching bases. This sequence originates from a man aged 45-60 years with acute or convalescent COVID-19. The sample consisted of peripheral blood. The CDR3 DNA reads as TGTGCCAGCAGTAGGGGGGGTGGAGGTGGATCCAATCAGCCCCAGCATTTT. This encodes CASSRGGGGGSNQPQHF.